Below, 19 T cell receptor beta chains from the same sample are listed, as sequenced in a study of post-analysis software for immune sequencing data. Study-level points and caveats: Higher frequency in patients than in controls was seen for about five TRBV segments, with TRBV5-6, TRBV5-1 and TRBV20-1 among them.

The antigens of these receptors remain unknown. Tagging with unique molecular identifiers was a feature of the TCR beta cDNA libraries. TCRdb used MiXCR to reprocess the PCR reads, holding one entry per CDR3 protein. Among 430,000 or so distinct CDR3 sequences listed, approximately 39% were seen once. Sequencing used blood. Receptors were obtained from a girl aged 2 to 9 with multiple sclerosis.

The rearrangement joins TRBV7-9 to TRBJ1-2; a possible D gene is TRBD1 (5 bases). V was shortened by 5 bases and J by 7 bases, with 23 bases between the two germline ends. This CDR3 spans 16 amino acids. Germline values: CDR1 SEHNR, CDR2 FQNEAQ (reference sequence). The CDR3 spells CASSPWDVDRLVGYTF. The DNA for the CDR3 is TGTGCCAGCAGCCCATGGGACGTGGATAGACTGGTTGGCTACACCTTC.

This clonotype was observed a few times. The chain links TRBV7-8 to TRBJ2-1; 7 positions agree with TRBD2. Trimming cost V 1 base and J 2 bases; bases outside gene matches: 11. CDR3 length: 18 amino acids. Germline V gene lookup returns CDR1 SGHVS and CDR2 FQNEAQ. CDR3 DNA: TGTGCCAGCAGCTTAGACATGGCTAGCGGCCCTCCCTACAATGAGCAGTTCTTC. It encodes CASSLDMASGPPYNEQFF. Drawing the rest from reference TRBV7-8 and TRBJ2-1, the complete variable domain is GAGVSQSPRYKVAKRGQDVALRCDPISGHVSLFWYQQALGQGPEFLTYFQNEAQLDKSGLPSDRFFAERPEGSVSTLKIQRTQQEDSAVYLCASSLDMASGPPYNEQFFGPGTRLTVL.

This clonotype was counted only a few times. The CDR3 here is CSARRLAGGGYNEQFF. As DNA, the CDR3 is TGCAGTGCTAGGAGACTAGCGGGGGGGGGATACAATGAGCAGTTCTTC. The chain combines TRBV20-1 with TRBJ2-1; 14 nucleotides agree with TRBD2. Germline-derived CDR1 and CDR2 are DFQATT and SNEGSKA (reference sequence). With 3 bases clipped from V and 4 bases from J, the junction kept 5 bases outside the gene matches. This CDR3 is built from 16 residues.

With respect to this clonotype: Sequence at one end of the junction differs from germline and may be a read error. This chain joins TRBV20-1 and TRBJ1-1; D possibly corresponds to TRBD1 (6 bases). Germline CDR1 DFQATT, CDR2 SNEGSKA (reference sequence). The CDR3 is made up of 14 amino acids. The CDR3 region is CSALGGALSTEAFF. DNA for the CDR3: TGCAGTGCTCTAGGGGGGGCGTTGAGCACTGAAGCTTTTTTT.

This chain joins TRBV5-1 and TRBJ1-5; no clear D gene. CDR1 is SGHRS and CDR2 is YFSETQ in the germline V gene. This CDR3 contains 14 residues. V dropped 2 bases and J dropped 3 bases, with 9 bases sitting between them. CDR3 sequence: CASSFDGINQPQHF. CDR3 nucleotides: TGCGCCAGCAGCTTTGACGGAATCAATCAGCCCCAGCATTTT.

There are a few counts of this clonotype. The J gene is TRBJ2-1, the V gene TRBV5-1; a weak D match, TRBD2 (6 bases). The CDR3 extends over 15 amino acids. Trimming stripped 7 bases from V and 5 bases from J, with 19 bases between. Germline loops: CDR1 SGHRS, CDR2 YFSETQ. CDR3 sequence: CASSGKGSGDNEQFF. CDR3 DNA: TGCGCCAGCTCAGGGAAGGGTAGCGGAGACAATGAGCAGTTCTTC.

This rearrangement joins TRBV6-6 to TRBJ2-2; no firm D call. CDR1 is MNHNY, CDR2 SVGAGI, per germline (reference sequence). The CDR3 length is 14 residues. Between the trimmed V and J ends, which lost 6 bases and 0 bases, there was a span of 8 bases. The CDR3 nucleotides read TGTGCCAGCAGAGGTGAAGCGAACACCGGGGAGCTGTTTTTT. The encoded protein is CASRGEANTGELFF.

This clonotype showed up just a few times. The chain uses TRBV6-5 and TRBJ2-7; 7 bases map to TRBD2. Unmatched junction bases numbered 4, after V lost 8 bases and J lost 3 bases. Germline loops: CDR1 MNHEY, CDR2 SVGAGI. The CDR3 runs to 12 residues. CDR3 coding DNA: TGTGCCAGCGGACTAGAGTACTACGAGCAGTACTTC. The encoded protein is CASGLEYYEQYF.

The chain is built from TRBV11-2 and TRBJ1-2; weak D call: TRBD1 (5 bases). V was clipped by 1 base and J by 7 bases, with 22 bases between them. The CDR3 loop spans 17 amino acids. Germline CDR1 SGHAT, CDR2 FQNNGV. CDR3 DNA: TGTGCCAGCAGCTTAGTTGGGGGTTTACTTTCCCCGACTGGCTACACCTTC. Translating it yields CASSLVGGLLSPTGYTF. Combining the CDR3 with reference TRBV11-2 and TRBJ1-2 gives the whole variable domain EAGVAQSPRYKIIEKRQSVAFWCNPISGHATLYWYQQILGQGPKLLIQFQNNGVVDDSQLPKDRFSAERLKGVDSTLKIQPAKLEDSAVYLCASSLVGGLLSPTGYTFGSGTRLTVV.

The chain has TRBV5-1 and TRBJ2-5; D not certain. CDR1 is SGHRS, CDR2 YFSETQ, per germline. The CDR3 is 14 residues long. Trimming pared 1 base from V and 4 bases from J, leaving 11 bases between. CDR3 DNA: TGCGCCAGCAGCTTGCGCAACGACGGAGAGACCCAGTACTTC. Its translation is CASSLRNDGETQYF. Full variable domain (remainder filled in from reference TRBV5-1 and TRBJ2-5): KAGVTQTPRYLIKTRGQQVTLSCSPISGHRSVSWYQQTPGQGLQFLFEYFSETQRNKGNFPGRFSGRQFSNSRSEMNVSTLELGDSALYLCASSLRNDGETQYFGPGTRLLVL.

The V call is TRBV24-1, the J call TRBJ2-5; TRBD1 matches at 9 bases. This CDR3 spans 17 amino acids. With V trimmed by 3 bases and J by 5 bases, 12 bases remained unmatched. The germline V gene encodes CDR1 KGHDR and CDR2 SFDVKD. The CDR3 coding sequence is TGTGCCACCAGTGATCGCGATCGGACAGGGGAAATTGAGACCCAGTACTTC. This sequence encodes CATSDRDRTGEIETQYF.

This chain connects TRBV20-1 to TRBJ2-1, with a weak D call TRBD2 (6 bases). Trimming pared 1 base from V and 3 bases from J, leaving 13 bases between. CDR3 size: 15 residues. Germline CDR1 reads DFQATT; CDR2 reads SNEGSKA (reference sequence). The CDR3 here is CSARAPGSYYNEQFF. As DNA, the CDR3 is TGCAGTGCTAGAGCGCCCGGGAGCTACTACAATGAGCAGTTCTTC.

The chain uses TRBV15 and TRBJ2-5, with D perhaps TRBD1 or TRBD2 (7 bases each). The CDR3 is 17 amino acids. Per the germline V gene, CDR1 is LNHNV and CDR2 is YYDKDF (reference sequence). V gave up 0 bases and J gave up 3 bases, with 17 bases separating them. The CDR3 loop reads CATSRDGDREGEETQYF. The CDR3 DNA is TGTGCCACCAGCAGAGATGGCGACAGGGAGGGGGAAGAGACCCAGTACTTC. Full variable domain (remainder filled in from reference TRBV15 and TRBJ2-5): DAMVIQNPRYQVTQFGKPVTLSCSQTLNHNVMYWYQQKSSQAPKLLFHYYDKDFNNEADTPDNFQSRRPNTSFCFLDIRSPGLGDTAMYLCATSRDGDREGEETQYFGPGTRLLVL.

This chain connects TRBV7-2 to TRBJ2-7; D is perhaps TRBD1 (6 bases). The germline V gene encodes CDR1 SGHTA and CDR2 FQGNSA. V shed 5 bases and J shed 2 bases, with 16 bases lying between them. The CDR3 is 15 amino acids. The CDR3 loop is CASSPRSGQTYEQYF. The CDR3 bases are TGTGCCAGCAGCCCTCGTTCCGGACAGACCTACGAGCAGTACTTC.

In DNA, the CDR3 is TGTGCCAGCAGCCCACAAGGGGGCGGGGACAATGAGCAGTACTTC. Translation: CASSPQGGGDNEQYF. V usage is TRBV9 and J usage is TRBJ2-7; weak D call: TRBD1 (7 bases). The germline V gene encodes CDR1 SGDLS and CDR2 YYNGEE. The CDR3 covers 15 residues. The V and J ends lost 4 bases and 7 bases respectively, with 21 bases between them. Full variable domain (remainder filled in from reference TRBV9 and TRBJ2-7): DSGVTQTPKHLITATGQRVTLRCSPRSGDLSVYWYQQSLDQGLQFLIQYYNGEERAKGNILERFSAQQFPDLHSELNLSSLELGDSALYFCASSPQGGGDNEQYFGPGTRLTVT.

This clonotype turned up a few times. This chain connects TRBV18 to TRBJ1-2; D is ambiguous. The V end was cut by 6 bases, the J end by 6 bases, with 14 bases between. CDR1 KGHSH and CDR2 LQKENI come from the germline V gene. The CDR3 is 13 residues long. The CDR3 DNA reads as TGTGCCAGCTCGTCAGTGGTTGAGGATGGCTACACCTTC. Encoded protein: CASSSVVEDGYTF. Drawing the rest from reference TRBV18 and TRBJ1-2, the complete variable domain is NAGVMQNPRHLVRRRGQEARLRCSPMKGHSHVYWYRQLPEEGLKFMVYLQKENIIDESGMPKERFSAEFPKEGPSILRIQQVVRGDSAAYFCASSSVVEDGYTFGSGTRLTVV.

This clonotype was seen a handful of times. The rearrangement links TRBV15 to TRBJ2-5; TRBD2 agrees at 11 bases. CDR1 and CDR2 from the germline V gene are LNHNV and YYDKDF (reference sequence). This CDR3 is built from 19 residues. The J segment lost 2 bases and the V segment lost 1 base, leaving 12 bases of the junction unmatched. The CDR3 nucleotides are TGTGCCACCAGCAGAGGCCAGGGACTAGCGGATCTCGAGCAAGAGACCCAGTACTTC. It is translated as CATSRGQGLADLEQETQYF.

This clonotype was observed a few times. This CDR3 reads CSARPLGSGGRYEQYF. Here the CDR3 DNA reads TGCAGTGCTAGACCCCTGGGGAGCGGGGGCCGCTACGAGCAGTACTTC. The chain carries TRBV20-1 and TRBJ2-7, with 8 bases that match TRBD2. The V and J ends lost 2 bases and 3 bases, in that order; junction bases with no gene match: 12. This CDR3 is built from 16 residues. Germline CDR1 and CDR2: DFQATT and SNEGSKA (reference sequence).

The chain carries TRBV12-3 or TRBV12-4 and TRBJ2-7; D may match TRBD1 or TRBD2 (5 bases each). V lost 5 bases to trimming and J lost 2 bases, with 19 bases between them. The CDR3 has 16 residues. CDR3 protein: CASSPRRDGVTYEQYF. The DNA for the CDR3 is TGTGCCAGCAGTCCCCGACGGGACGGGGTAACCTACGAGCAGTACTTC.